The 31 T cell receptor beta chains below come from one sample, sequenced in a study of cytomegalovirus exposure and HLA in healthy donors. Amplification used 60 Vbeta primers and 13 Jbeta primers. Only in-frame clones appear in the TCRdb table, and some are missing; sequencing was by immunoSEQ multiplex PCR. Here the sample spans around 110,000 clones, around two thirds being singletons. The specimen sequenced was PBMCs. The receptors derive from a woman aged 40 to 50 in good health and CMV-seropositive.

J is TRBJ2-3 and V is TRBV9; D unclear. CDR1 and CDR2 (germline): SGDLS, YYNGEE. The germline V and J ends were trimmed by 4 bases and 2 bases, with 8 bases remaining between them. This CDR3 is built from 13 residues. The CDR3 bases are TGTGCCAGCAGCCCAGACATCACAGATACGCAGTATTTT. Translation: CASSPDITDTQYF.

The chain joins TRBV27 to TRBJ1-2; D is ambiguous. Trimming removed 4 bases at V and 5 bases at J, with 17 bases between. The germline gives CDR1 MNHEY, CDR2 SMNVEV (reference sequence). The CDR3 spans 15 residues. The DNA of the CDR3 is TGTGCCAGCAGTTCCGTGGGCCCAGCTACATATGGCTACACCTTC. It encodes CASSSVGPATYGYTF.

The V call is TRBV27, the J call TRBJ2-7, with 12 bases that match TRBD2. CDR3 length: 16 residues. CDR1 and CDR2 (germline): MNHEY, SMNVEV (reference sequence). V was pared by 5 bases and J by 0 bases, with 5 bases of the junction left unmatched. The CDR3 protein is CASSQGLAGSSYEQYF. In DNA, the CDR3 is TGTGCCAGCAGTCAAGGACTAGCGGGGAGCTCCTACGAGCAGTACTTC.

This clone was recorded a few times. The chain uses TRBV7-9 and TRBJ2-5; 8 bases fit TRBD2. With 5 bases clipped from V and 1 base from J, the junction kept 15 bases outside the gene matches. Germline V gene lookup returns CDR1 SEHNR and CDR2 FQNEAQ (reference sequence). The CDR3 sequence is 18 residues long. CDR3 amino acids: CASSPPRTGTRLQETQYF. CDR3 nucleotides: TGTGCCAGCAGCCCTCCACGAACCGGGACTAGGCTCCAAGAGACCCAGTACTTC.

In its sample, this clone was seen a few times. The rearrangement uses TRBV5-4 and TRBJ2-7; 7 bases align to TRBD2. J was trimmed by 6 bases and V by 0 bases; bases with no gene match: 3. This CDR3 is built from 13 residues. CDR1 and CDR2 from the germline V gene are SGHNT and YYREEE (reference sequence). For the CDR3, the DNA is TGTGCCAGCAGCTTGGGGGGGGGTCTCGAGCAGTACTTC. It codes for CASSLGGGLEQYF.

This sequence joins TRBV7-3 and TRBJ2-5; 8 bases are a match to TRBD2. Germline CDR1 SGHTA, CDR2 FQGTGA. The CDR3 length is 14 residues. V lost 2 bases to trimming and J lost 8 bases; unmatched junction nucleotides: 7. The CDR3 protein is CASSLRGGDDTQYF. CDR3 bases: TGTGCCAGCAGCTTACGGGGGGGGGACGATACCCAGTACTTC.

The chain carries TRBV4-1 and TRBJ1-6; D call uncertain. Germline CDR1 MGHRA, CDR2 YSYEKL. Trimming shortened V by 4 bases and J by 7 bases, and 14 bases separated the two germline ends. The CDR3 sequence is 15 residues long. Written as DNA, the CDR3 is TGCGCCAGCAGCCGCACGGAGATTCCCAATTCACCCCTCCACTTT. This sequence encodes CASSRTEIPNSPLHF.

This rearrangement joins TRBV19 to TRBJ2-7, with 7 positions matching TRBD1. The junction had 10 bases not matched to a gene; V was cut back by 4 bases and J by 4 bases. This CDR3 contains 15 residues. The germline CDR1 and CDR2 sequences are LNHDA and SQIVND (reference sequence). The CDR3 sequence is CASSTPGTVPYEQYF. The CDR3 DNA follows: TGTGCCAGTAGTACTCCCGGGACAGTACCATACGAGCAGTACTTC. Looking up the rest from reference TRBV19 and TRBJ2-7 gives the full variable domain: DGGITQSPKYLFRKEGQNVTLSCEQNLNHDAMYWYRQDPGQGLRLIYYSQIVNDFQKGDIAEGYSVSREKKESFPLTVTSAQKNPTAFYLCASSTPGTVPYEQYFGPGTRLTVT.

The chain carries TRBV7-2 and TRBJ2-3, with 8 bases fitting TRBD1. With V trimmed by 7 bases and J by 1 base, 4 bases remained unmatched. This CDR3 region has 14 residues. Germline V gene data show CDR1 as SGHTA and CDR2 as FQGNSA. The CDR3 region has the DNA TGTGCCAGCATCCTGGACAGGGGCACAGATACGCAGTATTTT. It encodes CASILDRGTDTQYF. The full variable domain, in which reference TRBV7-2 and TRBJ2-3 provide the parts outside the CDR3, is GAGVSQSPSNKVTEKGKDVELRCDPISGHTALYWYRQSLGQGLEFLIYFQGNSAPDKSGLPSDRFSAERTGGSVSTLTIQRTQQEDSAVYLCASILDRGTDTQYFGPGTRLTVL.

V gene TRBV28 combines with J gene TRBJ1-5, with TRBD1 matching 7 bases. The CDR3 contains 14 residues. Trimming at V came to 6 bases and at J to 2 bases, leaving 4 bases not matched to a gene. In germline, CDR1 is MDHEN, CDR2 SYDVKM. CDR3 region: CASSRTGGNQPQHF. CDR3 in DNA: TGTGCCAGCAGCCGGACAGGTGGCAATCAGCCCCAGCATTTT.

This chain's CDR3 is CATSRDRVSGIEQYF. The DNA for the CDR3 is TGTGCCACCAGCAGAGATCGGGTTAGCGGGATCGAGCAGTACTTC. J is TRBJ2-5 and V is TRBV15; 8 nucleotides align to TRBD2. Gene TRBJ2-7 matches the end of the DNA better, so the J call may be wrong. Germline values: CDR1 LNHNV, CDR2 YYDKDF (reference sequence). This CDR3 has 15 residues.

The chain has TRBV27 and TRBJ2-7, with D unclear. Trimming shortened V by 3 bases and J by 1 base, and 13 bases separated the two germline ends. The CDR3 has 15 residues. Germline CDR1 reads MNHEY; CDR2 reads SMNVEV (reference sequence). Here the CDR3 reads CASSLVSHSSYEQYF. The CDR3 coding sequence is TGTGCCAGCAGTTTGGTGTCCCACTCGTCCTACGAGCAGTACTTC.

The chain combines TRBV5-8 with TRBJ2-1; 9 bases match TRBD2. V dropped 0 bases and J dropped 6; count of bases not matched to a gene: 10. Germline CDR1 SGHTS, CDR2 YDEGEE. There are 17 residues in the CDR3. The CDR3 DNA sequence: TGTGCCAGCAGCTTGGCCTTGAGTAGCGGGAGTTTCAATGAGCAGTTCTTC. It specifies CASSLALSSGSFNEQFF.

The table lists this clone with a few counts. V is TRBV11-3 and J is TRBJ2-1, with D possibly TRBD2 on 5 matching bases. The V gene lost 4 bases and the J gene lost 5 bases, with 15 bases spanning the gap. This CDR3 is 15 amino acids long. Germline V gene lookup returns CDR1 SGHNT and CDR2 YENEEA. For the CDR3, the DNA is TGTGCCAGCAGCTCGCCCGGGGTTGCGCACAATGAGCAGTTCTTC. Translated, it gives CASSSPGVAHNEQFF.

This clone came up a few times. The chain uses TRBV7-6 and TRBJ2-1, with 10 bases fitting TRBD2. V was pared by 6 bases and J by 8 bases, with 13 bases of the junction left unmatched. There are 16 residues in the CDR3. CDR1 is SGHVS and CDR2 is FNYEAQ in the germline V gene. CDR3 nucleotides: TGTGCCAGCAGGTGGCAGGGGCTAGCGGGGGTACATGAGCAGTTCTTC. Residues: CASRWQGLAGVHEQFF.

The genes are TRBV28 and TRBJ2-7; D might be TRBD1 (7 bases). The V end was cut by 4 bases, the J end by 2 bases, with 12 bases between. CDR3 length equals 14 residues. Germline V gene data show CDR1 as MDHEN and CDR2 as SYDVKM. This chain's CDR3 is CASSSRGVTYEQYF. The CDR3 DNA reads TGTGCCAGCAGTTCCAGGGGGGTCACCTACGAGCAGTACTTC.

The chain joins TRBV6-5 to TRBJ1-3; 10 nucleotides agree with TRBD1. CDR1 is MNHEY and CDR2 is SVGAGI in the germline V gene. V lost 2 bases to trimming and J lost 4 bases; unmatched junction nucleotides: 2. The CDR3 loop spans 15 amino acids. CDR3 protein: CASSYDRGQGNTIYF. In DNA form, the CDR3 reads TGTGCCAGCAGTTACGACAGGGGGCAAGGAAACACCATATATTTT.

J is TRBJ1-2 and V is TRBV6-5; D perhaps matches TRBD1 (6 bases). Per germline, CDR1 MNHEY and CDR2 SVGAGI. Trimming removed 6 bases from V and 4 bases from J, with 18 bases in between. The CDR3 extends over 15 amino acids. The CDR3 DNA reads TGTGCCAGCAGCCGGGGCGGGGGCCCGACCTATGGCTACACCTTC. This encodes CASSRGGGPTYGYTF.

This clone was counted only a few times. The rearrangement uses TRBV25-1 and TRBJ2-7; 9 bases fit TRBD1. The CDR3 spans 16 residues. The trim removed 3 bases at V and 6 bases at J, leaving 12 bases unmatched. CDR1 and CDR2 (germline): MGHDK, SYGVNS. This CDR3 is CASSDSWDRVQSEQYF. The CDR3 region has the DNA TGTGCCAGCAGTGATTCATGGGACAGGGTACAGAGCGAGCAGTACTTC.

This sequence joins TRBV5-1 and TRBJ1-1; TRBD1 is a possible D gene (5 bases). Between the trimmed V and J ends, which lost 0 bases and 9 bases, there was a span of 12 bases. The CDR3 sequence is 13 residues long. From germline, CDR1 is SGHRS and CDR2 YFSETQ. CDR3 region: CASSLGGGVKAFF. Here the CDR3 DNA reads TGCGCCAGCAGCTTGGGGGGGGGAGTTAAAGCTTTCTTT.

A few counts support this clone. The CDR3 sequence is CASMAGVWETQYF. The CDR3 DNA sequence: TGTGCCAGCATGGCGGGAGTTTGGGAGACCCAGTACTTC. The chain links TRBV6-1 to TRBJ2-5, with 7 bases fitting TRBD2. This CDR3 region has 13 residues. V trimming: 7 bases; J trimming: 5 bases; junction bases outside the gene matches: 7. Looked up from germline, CDR1 is MNHNS and CDR2 is SASEGT.

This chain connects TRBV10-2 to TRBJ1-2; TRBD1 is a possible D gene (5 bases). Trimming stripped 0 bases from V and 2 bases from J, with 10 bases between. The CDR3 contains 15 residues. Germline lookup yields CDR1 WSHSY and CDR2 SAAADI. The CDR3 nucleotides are TGCGCCAGCAGTGAGTCGACTCCAGGGAACTATGGCTACACCTTC. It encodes CASSESTPGNYGYTF.

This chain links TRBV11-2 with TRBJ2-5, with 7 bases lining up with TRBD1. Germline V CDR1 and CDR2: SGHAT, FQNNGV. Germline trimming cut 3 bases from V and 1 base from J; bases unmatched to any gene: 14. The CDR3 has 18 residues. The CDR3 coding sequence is TGTGCCAGCAGCTTGGGTTTTGGGCAGGGGGTCCTCCAAGAGACCCAGTACTTC. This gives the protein CASSLGFGQGVLQETQYF.

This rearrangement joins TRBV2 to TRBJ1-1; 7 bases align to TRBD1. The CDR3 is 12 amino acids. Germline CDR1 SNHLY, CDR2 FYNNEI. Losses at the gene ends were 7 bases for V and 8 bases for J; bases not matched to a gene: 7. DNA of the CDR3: TGTGCCAGCATTACAGGGGCGGGGGAAGCTTTCTTT. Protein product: CASITGAGEAFF.

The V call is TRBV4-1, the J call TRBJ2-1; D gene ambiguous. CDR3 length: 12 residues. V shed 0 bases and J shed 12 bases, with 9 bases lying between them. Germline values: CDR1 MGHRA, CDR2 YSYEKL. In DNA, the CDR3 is TGCGCCAGCAGCCAAGATCAGAGAGGGCAGTTCTTC. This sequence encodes CASSQDQRGQFF.

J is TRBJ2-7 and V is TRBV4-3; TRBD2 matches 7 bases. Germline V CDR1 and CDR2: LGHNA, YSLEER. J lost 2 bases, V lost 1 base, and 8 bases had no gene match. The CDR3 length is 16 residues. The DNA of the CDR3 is TGCGCCAGCAGCCAAGGACCCCCCGGGAGGACCTACGAGCAGTACTTC. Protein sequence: CASSQGPPGRTYEQYF.

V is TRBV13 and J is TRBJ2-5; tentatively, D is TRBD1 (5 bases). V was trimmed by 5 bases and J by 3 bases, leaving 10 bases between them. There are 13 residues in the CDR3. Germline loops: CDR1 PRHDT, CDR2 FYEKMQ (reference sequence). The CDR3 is CASSPAGKETQYF. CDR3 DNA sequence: TGTGCCAGCAGCCCAGCAGGGAAAGAGACCCAGTACTTC.

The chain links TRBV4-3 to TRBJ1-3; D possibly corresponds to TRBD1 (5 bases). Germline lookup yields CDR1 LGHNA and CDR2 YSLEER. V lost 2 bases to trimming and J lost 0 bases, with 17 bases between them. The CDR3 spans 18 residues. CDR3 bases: TGCGCCAGCAGCCAAAAAACCCAGACAGCCAGCTCTGGAAACACCATATATTTT. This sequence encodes CASSQKTQTASSGNTIYF.

The CDR3 nucleotides read TGTGCCAGCAGTCCTACAGGGTTCGGCGCTTTCTTT. Translating gives CASSPTGFGAFF. The chain combines TRBV28 with TRBJ1-1; tentatively, D is TRBD1 (6 bases). The CDR3 consists of 12 residues. Trimming removed 5 bases at V and 11 bases at J, with 15 bases between. Germline lookup yields CDR1 MDHEN and CDR2 SYDVKM.

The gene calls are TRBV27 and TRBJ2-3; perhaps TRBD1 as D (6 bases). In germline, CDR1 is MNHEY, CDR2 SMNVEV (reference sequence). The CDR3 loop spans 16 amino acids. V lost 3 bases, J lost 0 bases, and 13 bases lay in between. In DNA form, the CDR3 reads TGTGCCAGCAGTTTTAGAACAGGGCCGAGCACAGATACGCAGTATTTT. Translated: CASSFRTGPSTDTQYF.

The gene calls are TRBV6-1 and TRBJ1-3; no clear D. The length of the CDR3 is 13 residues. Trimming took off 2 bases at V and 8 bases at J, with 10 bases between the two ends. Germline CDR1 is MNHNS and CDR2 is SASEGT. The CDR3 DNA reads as TGTGCCAGCAGTGAAAACGACGGAGACACCATATATTTT. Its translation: CASSENDGDTIYF.